Following are 10 T cell receptor beta chains from one sample sequenced in a study of regulatory T cells in long-lasting Graves disease. Relying on iRepertoire HTBI primers and Arm-PCR of CDR3 regions, the team built TCR beta libraries. TCRdb passed the multiplex PCR reads through MiXCR, listing each CDR3 protein once. The sample yields some 440,000 distinct CDR3 sequences, more than 20% seen once. The time point here: persistent/refractory GD, antithyroid drugs over 5 years with positive TRAb. RNA from PBMCs was the source of the TCR library. Sequencing used peripheral blood mononuclear cells (PBMCs), obtained when the disease was refractory, from a patient treated with antithyroid drugs. The receptors originated from a female donor with Graves disease.

This chain uses TRBV6-1 with TRBJ2-4; 12 nucleotides align to TRBD2. The CDR3 is 16 residues long. V was clipped by 4 bases and J by 7 bases; unmatched bases: 8. CDR1 is MNHNS and CDR2 is SASEGT in the germline V gene. The CDR3, as DNA: TGTGCCAGCAGTGGGACTAGCGGGGCCGGGGGGAACATTCAGTACTTC. This gives the protein CASSGTSGAGGNIQYF.

This clonotype occurred a few times. The chain links TRBV7-6 to TRBJ2-5; D remains unclear. The CDR3 runs 14 residues. Trimming removed 4 bases at V and 5 bases at J, with 14 bases between. Looked up from germline, CDR1 is SGHVS and CDR2 is FNYEAQ. The CDR3 DNA sequence: TGTGCCAGCAGCTGGCTTGAGGCCGGGGAGACCCAGTACTTC. This codes for CASSWLEAGETQYF.

This clonotype was recorded at least ten times. The chain is built from TRBV6-1 and TRBJ2-5, with 12 bases that match TRBD2. The germline gives CDR1 MNHNS, CDR2 SASEGT. The CDR3 loop spans 18 amino acids. J was trimmed by 0 bases and V by 4 bases; bases with no gene match: 9. This chain's CDR3 is CASSAPGLAGTYQETQYF. The CDR3 nucleotides read TGTGCCAGCAGTGCCCCCGGACTAGCGGGAACCTACCAAGAGACCCAGTACTTC.

There are many counts of this clonotype. V gene TRBV29-1 combines with J gene TRBJ1-1, with 10 bases identical to TRBD1. The germline CDR1 and CDR2 sequences are SQVTM and ANQGSEA. This CDR3 is 14 amino acids long. V was clipped by 6 bases and J by 0 bases; unmatched bases: 4. CDR3: CSVWTGGLNTEAFF. For the CDR3, the DNA is TGCAGCGTCTGGACAGGGGGACTGAACACTGAAGCTTTCTTT.

Notes on this clonotype: The junction departs from the called germline gene at one end, perhaps through a read error. V gene TRBV7-8 combines with J gene TRBJ2-5; 7 bases are shared with TRBD2. Germline V gene sequence: CDR1 SGHVS, CDR2 FQNEAQ. The CDR3 is made up of 17 amino acids. The CDR3 coding sequence is TGTGCCAACAGCTTAGCATGGGGCGGGAGTGGGTCAGAGACCCAGTACTTC. This gives the protein CANSLAWGGSGSETQYF.

This clonotype was counted ten times or more. The chain joins TRBV28 to TRBJ2-7, with 8 positions matching TRBD2. Germline V gives CDR1 MDHEN, CDR2 SYDVKM. The CDR3 covers 13 residues. Germline trimming cut 10 bases from V and 4 bases from J; bases unmatched to any gene: 9. The CDR3 sequence: CATGGDGRYEQYF. Written as DNA, the CDR3 is TGTGCCACGGGGGGGGACGGCCGTTACGAGCAGTACTTC.

Ten or more counts support this clonotype. This chain uses TRBV3-1 with TRBJ2-5, with 9 bases lining up with TRBD2. The CDR3 has 14 amino acids. The germline V gene encodes CDR1 LGHDT and CDR2 YNNKEL (reference sequence). Trimming cost V 4 bases and J 4 bases; bases outside gene matches: 4. The CDR3 loop is CASSPWTSVETQYF. In nucleotides, the CDR3 is TGTGCCAGCAGCCCTTGGACTAGCGTAGAGACCCAGTACTTC.

The sample holds many counts of this clonotype. The chain couples TRBV6-5 to TRBJ2-7, with D unclear. V was clipped by 2 bases and J by 2 bases, with 7 bases between them. This CDR3 spans 13 amino acids. Germline V gene lookup returns CDR1 MNHEY and CDR2 SVGAGI. The CDR3 sequence is CASSYTTAYEQYF. CDR3 coding DNA: TGTGCCAGCAGTTACACCACGGCCTACGAGCAGTACTTC.

The chain combines TRBV19 with TRBJ2-1, with 14 bases that match TRBD2. The V gene end was trimmed by 8 bases and the J gene end by 8 bases; junction bases not matched to a gene: 14. The CDR3 is 17 amino acids. Germline CDR1 is LNHDA and CDR2 is SQIVND (reference sequence). The CDR3 sequence is CASLPPGLAGELDEQFF. CDR3 DNA sequence: TGTGCCAGTCTCCCTCCGGGACTAGCGGGAGAGTTGGATGAGCAGTTCTTC.

About this clonotype: A single base separates this from a much larger clone, so it may be a read error. This chain connects TRBV7-2 to TRBJ2-7; either TRBD1 or TRBD2 may fit D (5 bases each). Trimming pared 6 bases from V and 3 bases from J, leaving 30 bases between. The CDR3 is 19 residues long. CDR1 is SGHTA, CDR2 FQGNSA, per germline. CDR3 loop: CASRRSGAGSHGGLYEQYF. CDR3 DNA sequence: TGTGCCAGCAGACGCTCCGGGGCAGGGTCGCACGGTGGGCTCTACGAGCAGTACTTC.